Included here is one T cell receptor beta chain sequence, with context. Its antigen is currently unknown. This sample was taken from a study of monozygotic twins with inflammatory bowel disease. CDR1 ENHRY and CDR2 SYGVKD come from the germline V gene. The CDR3 contains 16 residues. Study-level results: Especially with disease activity, IBD patients shared fewer clonotypes with others than healthy twins did. Limited power may explain why concordant and discordant twins showed no difference in repertoire similarity. Variability may have been added to patient repertoires by differing immunosuppressive treatments.

For every sample, eight separate reactions were used to make cDNA. TCRdb re-called the 5' RACE reads; one entry per CDR3 protein, DNA not given. The sample totals under 130,000 distinct CDR3 sequences. The genes are TRBV10-3 and TRBJ1-1; TCRdb's D call of TRBD1 is untestable without DNA. The clonotype originates from a human donor with ulcerative colitis or Crohn's disease, or a healthy co-twin of an affected twin (not recorded which). The material sequenced was blood. CDR3 amino acids: CAISEPSTGGVAEAFF.